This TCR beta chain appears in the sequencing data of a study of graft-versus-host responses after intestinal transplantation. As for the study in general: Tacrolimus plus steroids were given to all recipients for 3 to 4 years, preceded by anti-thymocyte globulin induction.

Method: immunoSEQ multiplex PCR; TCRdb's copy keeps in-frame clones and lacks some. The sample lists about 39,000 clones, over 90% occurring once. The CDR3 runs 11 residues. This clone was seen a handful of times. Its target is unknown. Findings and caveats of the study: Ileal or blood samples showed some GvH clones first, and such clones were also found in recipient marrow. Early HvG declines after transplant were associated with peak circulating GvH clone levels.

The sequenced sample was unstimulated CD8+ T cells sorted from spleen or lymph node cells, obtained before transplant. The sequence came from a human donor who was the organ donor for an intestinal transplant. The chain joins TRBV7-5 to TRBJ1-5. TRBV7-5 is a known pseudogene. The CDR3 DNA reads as TGTGTCAGAAGCTTTGGTCAGCCCCAGCATTTT. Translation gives CVRSFGQPQHF.